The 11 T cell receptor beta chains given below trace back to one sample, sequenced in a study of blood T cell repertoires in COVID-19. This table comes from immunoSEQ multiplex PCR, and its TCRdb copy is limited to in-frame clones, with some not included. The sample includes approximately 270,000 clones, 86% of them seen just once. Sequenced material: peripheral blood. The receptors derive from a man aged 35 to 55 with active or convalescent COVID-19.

CDR3 loop: CATSGVGQDRETQYF. CDR3 nucleotide sequence: TGTGCCACCAGTGGGGTCGGACAGGACCGAGAGACCCAGTACTTC. This chain joins TRBV24-1 and TRBJ2-5; the match to TRBD1 covers 7 bases. Trimming took 5 bases from V and 4 from J; bases not matched to a gene: 9. The CDR3 totals 15 residues. From germline, CDR1 is KGHDR and CDR2 SFDVKD.

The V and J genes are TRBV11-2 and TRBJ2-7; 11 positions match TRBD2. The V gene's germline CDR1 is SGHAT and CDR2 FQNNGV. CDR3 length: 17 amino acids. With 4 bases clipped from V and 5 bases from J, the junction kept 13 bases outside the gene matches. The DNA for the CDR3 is TGTGCCAGCAGCTCCCTGGGTAGCGGGAGGGGGGTAAACGAGCAGTACTTC. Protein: CASSSLGSGRGVNEQYF.

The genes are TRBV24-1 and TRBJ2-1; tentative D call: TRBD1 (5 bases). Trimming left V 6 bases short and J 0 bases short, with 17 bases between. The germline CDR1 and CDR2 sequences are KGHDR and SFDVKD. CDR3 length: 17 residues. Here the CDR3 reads CATSKNRGSNSYNEQFF. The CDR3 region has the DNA TGTGCCACCAGTAAAAATAGGGGAAGTAACTCCTACAATGAGCAGTTCTTC.

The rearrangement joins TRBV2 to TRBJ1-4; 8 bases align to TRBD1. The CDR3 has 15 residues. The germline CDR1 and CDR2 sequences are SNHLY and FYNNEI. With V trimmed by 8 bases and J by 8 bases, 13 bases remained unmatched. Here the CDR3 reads CASYPEGQVGEKLFF. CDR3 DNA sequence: TGTGCCAGCTATCCGGAGGGACAGGTTGGGGAAAAACTGTTTTTT.

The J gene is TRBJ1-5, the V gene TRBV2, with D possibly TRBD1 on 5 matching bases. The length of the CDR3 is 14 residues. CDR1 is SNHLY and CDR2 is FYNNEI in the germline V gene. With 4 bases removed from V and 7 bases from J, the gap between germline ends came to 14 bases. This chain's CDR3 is CASSATGEEQPQHF. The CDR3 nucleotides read TGTGCCAGCAGTGCTACAGGAGAAGAGCAGCCCCAGCATTTT.

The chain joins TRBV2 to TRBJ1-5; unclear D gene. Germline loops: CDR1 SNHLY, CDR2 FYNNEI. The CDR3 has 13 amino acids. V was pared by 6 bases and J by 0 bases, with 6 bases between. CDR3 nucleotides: TGTGCCAGCAGCGAATATAGCAATCAGCCCCAGCATTTT. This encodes CASSEYSNQPQHF.

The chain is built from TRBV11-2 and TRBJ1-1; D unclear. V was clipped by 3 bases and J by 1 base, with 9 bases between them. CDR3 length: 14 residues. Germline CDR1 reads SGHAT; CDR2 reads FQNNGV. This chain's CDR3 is CASSFTQENTEAFF. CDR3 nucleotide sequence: TGTGCCAGCAGCTTTACGCAGGAGAACACTGAAGCTTTCTTT.

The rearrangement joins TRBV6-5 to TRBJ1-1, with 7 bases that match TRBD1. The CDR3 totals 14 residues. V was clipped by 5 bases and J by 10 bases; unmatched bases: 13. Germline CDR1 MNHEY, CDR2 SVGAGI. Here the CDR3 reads CASSTTGLGGGAFF. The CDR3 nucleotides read TGTGCCAGCAGTACGACAGGGTTGGGTGGCGGAGCTTTCTTT.

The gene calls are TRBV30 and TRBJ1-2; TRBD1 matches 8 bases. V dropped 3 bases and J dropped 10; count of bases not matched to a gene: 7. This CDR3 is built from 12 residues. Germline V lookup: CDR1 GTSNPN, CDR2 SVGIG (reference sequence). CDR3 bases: TGTGCCTGGAGGCAGGGGGCTTTTGACTACACCTTC. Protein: CAWRQGAFDYTF.

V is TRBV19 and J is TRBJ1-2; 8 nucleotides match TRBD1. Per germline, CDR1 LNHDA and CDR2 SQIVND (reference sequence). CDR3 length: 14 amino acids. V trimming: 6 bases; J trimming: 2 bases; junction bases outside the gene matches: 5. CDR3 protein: CASRTDRANYGYTF. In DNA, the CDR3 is TGTGCCAGTAGGACGGACAGGGCGAACTATGGCTACACCTTC.

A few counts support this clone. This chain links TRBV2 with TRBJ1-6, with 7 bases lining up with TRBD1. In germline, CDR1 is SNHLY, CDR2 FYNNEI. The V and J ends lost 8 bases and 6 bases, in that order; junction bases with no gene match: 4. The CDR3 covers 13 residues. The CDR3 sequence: CASSGQPNSPLHF. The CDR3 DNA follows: TGTGCCAGCTCGGGACAGCCTAATTCACCCCTCCACTTT.